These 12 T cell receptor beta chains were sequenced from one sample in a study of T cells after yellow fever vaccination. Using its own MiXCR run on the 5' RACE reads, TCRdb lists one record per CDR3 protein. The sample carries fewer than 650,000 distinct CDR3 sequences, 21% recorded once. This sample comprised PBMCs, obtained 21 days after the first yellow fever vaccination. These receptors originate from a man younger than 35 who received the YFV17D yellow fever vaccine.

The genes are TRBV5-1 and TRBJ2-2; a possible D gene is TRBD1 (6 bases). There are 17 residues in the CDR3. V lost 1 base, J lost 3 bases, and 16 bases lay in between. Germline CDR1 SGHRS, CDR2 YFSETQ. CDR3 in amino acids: CASSLSLGRGDTGELFF. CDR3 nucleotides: TGCGCCAGCAGCTTGTCCCTGGGCAGGGGAGACACCGGGGAGCTGTTTTTT.

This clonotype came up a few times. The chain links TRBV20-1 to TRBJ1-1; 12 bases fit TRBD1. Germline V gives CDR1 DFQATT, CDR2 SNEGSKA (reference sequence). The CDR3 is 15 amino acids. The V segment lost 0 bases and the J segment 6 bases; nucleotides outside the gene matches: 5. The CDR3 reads CSARDWDRGRSEAFF. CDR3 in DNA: TGCAGTGCTAGAGATTGGGACAGGGGGCGGTCTGAAGCTTTCTTT.

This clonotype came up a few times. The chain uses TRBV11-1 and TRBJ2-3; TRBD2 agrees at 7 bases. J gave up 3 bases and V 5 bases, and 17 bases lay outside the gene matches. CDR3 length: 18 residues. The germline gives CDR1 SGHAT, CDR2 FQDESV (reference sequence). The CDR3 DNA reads TGTGCCAGCAGCCTGGGATGGACTAGAGAAACGGAGACAGATACGCAGTATTTT. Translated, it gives CASSLGWTRETETDTQYF.

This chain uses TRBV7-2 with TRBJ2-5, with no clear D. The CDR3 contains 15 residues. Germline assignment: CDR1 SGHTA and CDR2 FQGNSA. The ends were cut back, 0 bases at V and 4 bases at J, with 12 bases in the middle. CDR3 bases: TGTGCCAGCAGCTTAGCAGGCCACCTCGGAGAGACCCAGTACTTC. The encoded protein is CASSLAGHLGETQYF.

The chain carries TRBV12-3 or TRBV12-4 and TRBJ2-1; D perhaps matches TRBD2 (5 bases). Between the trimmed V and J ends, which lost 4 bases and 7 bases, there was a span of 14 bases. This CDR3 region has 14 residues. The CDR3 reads CASSSPRGKNEQFF. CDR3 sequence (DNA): TGTGCCAGCAGTTCCCCGCGAGGGAAAAATGAGCAGTTCTTC.

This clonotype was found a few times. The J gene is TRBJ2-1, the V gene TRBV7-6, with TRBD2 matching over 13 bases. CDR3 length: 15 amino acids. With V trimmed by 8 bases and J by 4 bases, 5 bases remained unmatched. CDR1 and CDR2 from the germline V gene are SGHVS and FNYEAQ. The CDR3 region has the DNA TGTGCCAGCGGGACTAGCGGGGAGTCATACAATGAGCAGTTCTTC. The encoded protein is CASGTSGESYNEQFF.

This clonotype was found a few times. This CDR3 reads CSVGQGNEQFF. The CDR3 DNA sequence: TGCAGTGTTGGACAAGGGAATGAGCAGTTCTTC. J is TRBJ2-1 and V is TRBV20-1, with D possibly TRBD1 on 5 matching bases. CDR3 length equals 11 residues. From germline, CDR1 is DFQATT and CDR2 SNEGSKA (reference sequence). Trimming removed 7 bases at V and 7 bases at J, with 11 bases between.

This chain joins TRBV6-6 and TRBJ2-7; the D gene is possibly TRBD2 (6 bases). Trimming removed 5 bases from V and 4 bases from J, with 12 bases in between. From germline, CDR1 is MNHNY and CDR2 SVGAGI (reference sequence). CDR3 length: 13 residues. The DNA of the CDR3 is TGTGCCAGCAGTCCTGGGGGGATTTACGAGCAGTACGTC. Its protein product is CASSPGGIYEQYV.

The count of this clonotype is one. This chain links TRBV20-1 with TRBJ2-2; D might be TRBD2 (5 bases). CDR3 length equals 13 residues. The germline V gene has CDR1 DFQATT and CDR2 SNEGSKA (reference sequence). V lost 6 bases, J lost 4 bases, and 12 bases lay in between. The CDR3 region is CSAPRGSTGELFF. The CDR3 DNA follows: TGCAGTGCCCCAAGAGGGAGCACCGGGGAGCTGTTTTTT.

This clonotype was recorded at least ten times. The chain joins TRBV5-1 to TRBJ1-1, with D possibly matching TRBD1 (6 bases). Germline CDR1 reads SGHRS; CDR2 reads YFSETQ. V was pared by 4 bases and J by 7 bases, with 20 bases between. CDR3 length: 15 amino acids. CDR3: CASSRGGGPSDEAFF. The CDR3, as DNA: TGCGCCAGCAGCCGAGGGGGGGGCCCGAGTGATGAAGCTTTCTTT. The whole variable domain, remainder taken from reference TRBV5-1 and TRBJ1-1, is KAGVTQTPRYLIKTRGQQVTLSCSPISGHRSVSWYQQTPGQGLQFLFEYFSETQRNKGNFPGRFSGRQFSNSRSEMNVSTLELGDSALYLCASSRGGGPSDEAFFGQGTRLTVV.

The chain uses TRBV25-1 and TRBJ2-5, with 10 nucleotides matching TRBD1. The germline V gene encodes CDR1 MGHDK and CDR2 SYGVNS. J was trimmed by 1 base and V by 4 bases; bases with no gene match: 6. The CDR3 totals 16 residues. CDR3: CASSGWRTGGQETQYF. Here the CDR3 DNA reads TGTGCCAGCAGTGGTTGGCGGACAGGGGGCCAAGAGACCCAGTACTTC.

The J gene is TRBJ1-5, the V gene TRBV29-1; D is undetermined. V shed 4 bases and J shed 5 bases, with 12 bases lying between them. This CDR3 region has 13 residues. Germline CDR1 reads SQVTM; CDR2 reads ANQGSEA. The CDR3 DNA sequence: TGCAGCGTTGCTCTGGGGTTTGATCAGCCCCAGCATTTT. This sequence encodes CSVALGFDQPQHF.